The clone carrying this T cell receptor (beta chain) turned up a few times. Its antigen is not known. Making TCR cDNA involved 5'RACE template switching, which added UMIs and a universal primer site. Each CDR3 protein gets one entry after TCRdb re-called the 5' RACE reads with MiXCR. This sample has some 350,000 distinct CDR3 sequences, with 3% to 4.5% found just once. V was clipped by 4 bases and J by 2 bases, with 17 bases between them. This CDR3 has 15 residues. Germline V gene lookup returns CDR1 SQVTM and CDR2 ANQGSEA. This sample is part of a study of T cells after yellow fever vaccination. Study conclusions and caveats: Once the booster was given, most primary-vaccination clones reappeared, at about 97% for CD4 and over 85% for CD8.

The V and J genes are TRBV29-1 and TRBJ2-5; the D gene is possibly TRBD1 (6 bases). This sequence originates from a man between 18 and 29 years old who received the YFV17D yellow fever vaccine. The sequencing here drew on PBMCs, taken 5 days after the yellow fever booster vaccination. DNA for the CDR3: TGCAGCGTTGGGGGACACATCACCGCACAAGAGACCCAGTACTTC. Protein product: CSVGGHITAQETQYF.